The clone carrying this T cell receptor beta chain was counted at least ten times. Antigen unknown. With 5 bases clipped from V and 6 bases from J, the junction kept 11 bases outside the gene matches. This CDR3 has 16 amino acids. The germline CDR1 and CDR2 sequences are SGHAT and FQNNGV. This sample is drawn from a study of CD8 T cells in ankylosing spondylitis. Study-level findings and limits: There were earlier reports of some motif variants in reactive arthritis synovial fluid and blood.

TCRdb reprocessed the 5' RACE reads with MiXCR, giving one entry per CDR3 protein. The sample carries fewer than 250,000 distinct CDR3 sequences, roughly 24% recorded once. This sequence joins TRBV11-2 and TRBJ2-1; 9 nucleotides agree with TRBD2. This receptor was obtained from a male donor with ankylosing spondylitis or in good health (not recorded which). The sample comprised blood, either unsorted or a sorted T cell fraction (not recorded which). The DNA for the CDR3 is TGTGCCAGCAGCATTACCTTAGCGGGAGCGGCCAATGAGCAGTTCTTC. Translation: CASSITLAGAANEQFF.